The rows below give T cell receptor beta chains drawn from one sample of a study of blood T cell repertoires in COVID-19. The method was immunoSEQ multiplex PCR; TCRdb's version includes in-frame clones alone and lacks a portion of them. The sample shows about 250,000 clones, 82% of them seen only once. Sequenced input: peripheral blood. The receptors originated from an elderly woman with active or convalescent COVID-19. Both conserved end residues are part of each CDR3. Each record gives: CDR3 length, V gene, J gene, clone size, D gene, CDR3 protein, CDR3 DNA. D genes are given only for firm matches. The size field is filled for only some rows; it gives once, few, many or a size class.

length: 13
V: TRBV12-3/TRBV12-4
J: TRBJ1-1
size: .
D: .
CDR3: CASSPTGWTEAFF
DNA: TGTGCCAGCAGTCCTACAGGGTGGACTGAAGCTTTCTTT

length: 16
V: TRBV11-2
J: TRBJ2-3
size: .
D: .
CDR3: CASSLGQVSSTDTQYF
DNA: TGTGCCAGCAGCTTAGGACAGGTTTCTAGCACAGATACGCAGTATTTT

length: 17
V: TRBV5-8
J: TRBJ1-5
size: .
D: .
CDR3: CASSLEESAYSNQPQHF
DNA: TGTGCCAGCAGCTTGGAAGAGTCTGCCTATAGCAATCAGCCCCAGCATTTT

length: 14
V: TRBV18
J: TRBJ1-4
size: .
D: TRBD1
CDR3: CASSPDRAGEKLFF
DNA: TGTGCCAGCTCACCCGACAGGGCGGGCGAAAAACTGTTTTTT

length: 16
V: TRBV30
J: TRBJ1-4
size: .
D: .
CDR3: CAWSLAGRGTNEKLFF
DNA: TGTGCCTGGAGCCTTGCAGGGCGAGGAACTAATGAAAAACTGTTTTTT

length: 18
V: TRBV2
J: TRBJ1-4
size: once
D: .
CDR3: CASSSRGNPLFFFPPLFF
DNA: TGTGCCAGCAGCTCTAGGGGAAACCCACTGTTTTTTTTTCCTCCACTGTTTTTT

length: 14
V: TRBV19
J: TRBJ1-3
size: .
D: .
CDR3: CASSFQTSGNTIYF
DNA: TGTGCCAGTAGTTTTCAGACTTCTGGAAACACCATATATTTT

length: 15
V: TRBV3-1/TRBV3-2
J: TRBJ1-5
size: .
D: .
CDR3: CASSPVGGSNQPQHF
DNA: TGTGCCAGCAGCCCCGTCGGGGGGAGCAATCAGCCCCAGCATTTT

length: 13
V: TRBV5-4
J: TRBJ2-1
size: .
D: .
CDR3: CASSLDTTNEQFF
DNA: TGTGCCAGCAGCTTGGATACTACAAATGAGCAGTTCTTC

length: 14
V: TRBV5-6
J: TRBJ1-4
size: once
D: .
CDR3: CASSLRQLHEKLFF
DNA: TGTGCCAGCAGCTTAAGACAGCTTCATGAAAAACTGTTTTTT

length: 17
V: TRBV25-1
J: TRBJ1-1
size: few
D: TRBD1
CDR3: CASSEEGQGTLNTEAFF
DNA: TGTGCCAGCAGTGAGGAGGGACAGGGGACTTTGAACACTGAAGCTTTCTTT

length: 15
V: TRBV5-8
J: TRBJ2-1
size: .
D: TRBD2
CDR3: CASSSGTSGRGEQFF
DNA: TGTGCCAGCAGCTCCGGGACTAGCGGGAGGGGCGAGCAGTTCTTC

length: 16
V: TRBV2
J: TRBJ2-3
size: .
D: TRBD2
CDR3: CASKTMASGSSDTQYF
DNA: TGTGCCAGCAAGACCATGGCTAGCGGGAGCTCAGATACGCAGTATTTT

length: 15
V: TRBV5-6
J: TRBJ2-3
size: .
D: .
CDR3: CASRLRGASTDTQYF
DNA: TGTGCCAGCAGGCTTCGGGGGGCAAGCACAGATACGCAGTATTTT

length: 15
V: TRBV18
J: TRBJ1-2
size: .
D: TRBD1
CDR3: CASSPLTGVDYGYTF
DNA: TGTGCCAGCTCACCCCTCACAGGGGTGGATTACGGCTACACCTTC

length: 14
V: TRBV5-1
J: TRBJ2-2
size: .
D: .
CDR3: CASSLQQGHGELFF
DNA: TGCGCCAGCAGCCTTCAACAGGGCCACGGGGAGCTGTTTTTT

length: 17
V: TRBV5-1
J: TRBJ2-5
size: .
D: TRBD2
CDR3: CASSRQPGLAGQETQYF
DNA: TGCGCCAGCAGCAGGCAACCGGGACTAGCGGGTCAAGAGACCCAGTACTTC

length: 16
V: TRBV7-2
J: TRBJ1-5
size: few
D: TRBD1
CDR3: CASSSRQGPALKPQHF
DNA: TGTGCCAGCAGCTCTCGACAGGGGCCCGCCTTGAAGCCCCAGCATTTT

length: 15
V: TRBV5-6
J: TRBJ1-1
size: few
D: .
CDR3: CASSLAGMGGAKAFF
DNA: TGTGCCAGCAGCTTGGCCGGGATGGGAGGGGCTAAAGCTTTCTTT

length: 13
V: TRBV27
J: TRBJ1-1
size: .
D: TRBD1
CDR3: CASRQTGQSEAFF
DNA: TGTGCCAGCAGGCAAACGGGACAGAGTGAAGCTTTCTTT

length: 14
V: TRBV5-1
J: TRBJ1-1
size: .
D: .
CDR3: CASSLSQINTEAFF
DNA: TGCGCCAGCAGCTTGTCACAGATTAACACTGAAGCTTTCTTT

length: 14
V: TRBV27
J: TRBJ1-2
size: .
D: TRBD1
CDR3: CASSTGQGIRGYTF
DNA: TGTGCCAGCAGCACCGGACAGGGGATAAGGGGCTACACCTTC

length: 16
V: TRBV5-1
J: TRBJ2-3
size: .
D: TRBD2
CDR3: CASSSRGGDSTDTQYF
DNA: TGCGCCAGCAGCTCCCGTGGGGGGGATTCCACAGATACGCAGTATTTT

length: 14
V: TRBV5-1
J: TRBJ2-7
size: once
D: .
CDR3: CASSITDGTYEQYF
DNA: TGCGCCAGCAGCATAACGGACGGGACCTACGAGCAGTACTTC

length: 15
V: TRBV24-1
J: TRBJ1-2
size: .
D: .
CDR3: CATSDRGGQRGGYTF
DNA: TGTGCCACCAGTGACCGGGGGGGACAACGGGGTGGCTACACCTTC

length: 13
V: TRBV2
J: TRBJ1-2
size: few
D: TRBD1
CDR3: CASHRDSNYGYTF
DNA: TGTGCCAGCCACCGGGACAGCAACTATGGCTACACCTTC

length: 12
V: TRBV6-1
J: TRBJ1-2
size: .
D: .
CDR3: CASSEALGGYTF
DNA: TGTGCCAGCAGTGAAGCCCTCGGTGGCTACACCTTC

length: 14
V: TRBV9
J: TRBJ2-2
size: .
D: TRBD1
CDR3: CASSLRQGGGELFF
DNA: TGTGCCAGCAGCTTAAGACAGGGCGGCGGGGAGCTGTTTTTT

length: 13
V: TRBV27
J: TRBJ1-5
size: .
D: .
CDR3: CASSLTRNQPQHF
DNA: TGTGCCAGCAGTTTAACCAGGAATCAGCCCCAGCATTTT

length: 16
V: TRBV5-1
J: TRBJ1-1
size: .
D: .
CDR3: CASSLARGSMNTEAFF
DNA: TGCGCCAGCAGCTTGGCAAGGGGGTCCATGAACACTGAAGCTTTCTTT

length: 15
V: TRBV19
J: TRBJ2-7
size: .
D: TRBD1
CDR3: CASSSQSGTGVEQYF
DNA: TGTGCCAGTAGTTCCCAGTCCGGGACAGGGGTCGAGCAGTACTTC

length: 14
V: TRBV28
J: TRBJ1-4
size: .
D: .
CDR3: CASSPGQSVEKLFF
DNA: TGTGCCAGCAGTCCAGGACAGTCGGTTGAAAAACTGTTTTTT

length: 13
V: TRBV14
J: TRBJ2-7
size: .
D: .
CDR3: CASSQDRGSEQYF
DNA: TGTGCCAGCAGCCAAGACAGGGGAAGCGAGCAGTACTTC

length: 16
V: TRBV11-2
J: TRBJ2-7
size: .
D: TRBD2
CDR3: CASSVLAGHLVYEQYF
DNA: TGTGCCAGCAGCGTATTAGCGGGGCACCTTGTTTACGAGCAGTACTTC

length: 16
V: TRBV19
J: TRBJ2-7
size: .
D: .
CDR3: CASSSLWEEKGYEQYF
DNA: TGTGCCAGTAGTTCTCTTTGGGAGGAAAAGGGATACGAGCAGTACTTC

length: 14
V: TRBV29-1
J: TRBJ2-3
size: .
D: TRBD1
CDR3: CNARGTGVTDTQYF
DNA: TGCAACGCCCGAGGGACAGGTGTAACAGATACGCAGTATTTT

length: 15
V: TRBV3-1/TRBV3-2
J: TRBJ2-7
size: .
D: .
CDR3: CASSQITGATYEQYF
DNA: TGTGCCAGCAGCCAAATTACGGGAGCTACCTACGAGCAGTACTTC

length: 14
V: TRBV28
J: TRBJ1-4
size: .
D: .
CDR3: CASRSGSLNEKLFF
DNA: TGTGCCAGCAGGTCCGGGTCCCTTAATGAAAAACTGTTTTTT

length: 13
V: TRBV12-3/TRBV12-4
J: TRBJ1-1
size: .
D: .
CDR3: CASAQIMNTEAFF
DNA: TGTGCCAGCGCACAGATTATGAACACTGAAGCTTTCTTT

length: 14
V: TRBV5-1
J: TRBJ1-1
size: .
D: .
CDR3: CASSPQGRDTEAFF
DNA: TGCGCCAGCAGCCCTCAGGGAAGGGACACTGAAGCTTTCTTT

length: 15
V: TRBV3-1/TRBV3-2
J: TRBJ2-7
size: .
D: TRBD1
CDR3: CASSQEGGLGYEQYF
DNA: TGTGCCAGCAGCCAAGAAGGGGGCCTGGGCTACGAGCAGTACTTC

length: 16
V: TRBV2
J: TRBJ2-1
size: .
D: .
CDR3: CASSELGAGAYNEQFF
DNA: TGTGCCAGCAGTGAATTGGGTGCGGGGGCTTACAATGAGCAGTTCTTC

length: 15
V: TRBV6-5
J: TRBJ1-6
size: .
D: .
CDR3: CASSPGSSYNSPLHF
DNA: TGTGCCAGCTCCCCGGGGAGCTCCTATAATTCACCCCTCCACTTT

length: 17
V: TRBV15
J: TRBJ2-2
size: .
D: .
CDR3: CATSTQGPASVTGELFF
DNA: TGTGCCACCAGCACCCAAGGCCCGGCTAGTGTGACCGGGGAGCTGTTTTTT

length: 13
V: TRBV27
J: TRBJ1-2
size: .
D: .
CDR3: CASTLRQGFGYTF
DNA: TGTGCCAGCACCCTGAGGCAGGGGTTTGGCTACACCTTC

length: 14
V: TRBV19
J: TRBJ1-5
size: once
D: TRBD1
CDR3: CASRNRGGNQPQHF
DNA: TGTGCCAGTCGGAACAGGGGAGGCAATCAGCCCCAGCATTTT